This T cell receptor beta chain was obtained from a study of T cell responses to AZD1222 COVID-19 vaccine. General study results and limits: Spike as a whole was targeted by vaccine-associated CD4 TCRs, dominant at 160-218 and 743-854. In the spike-specific TCR repertoire, nearly half reportedly target unmutated variant regions.

Profiling relied on immunoSEQ multiplex PCR, and the TCRdb table lists in-frame clones only, not all of them. The table shows fewer than 200,000 clones, with 88% occurring only once. Pooled samples include second doses given at about 4 or 12 weeks. About this clone: The antigen remains undetermined.

CDR1 is MNHEY and CDR2 is SVGAGI in the germline V gene. CDR3 length equals 14 residues. The V and J ends lost 4 bases and 10 bases, in that order; junction bases with no gene match: 10. V gene TRBV6-5 combines with J gene TRBJ2-1, with 7 bases that match TRBD1. Sequences were derived from peripheral blood, sampled 28 days after the second AZD1222 dose. This clonotype was obtained from an adult who received the AZD1222 COVID-19 vaccine. The CDR3 DNA sequence: TGTGCCAGCAGTTCCGGGACAGTTTTTGGAGAGCAGTTCTTC. Residues: CASSSGTVFGEQFF.